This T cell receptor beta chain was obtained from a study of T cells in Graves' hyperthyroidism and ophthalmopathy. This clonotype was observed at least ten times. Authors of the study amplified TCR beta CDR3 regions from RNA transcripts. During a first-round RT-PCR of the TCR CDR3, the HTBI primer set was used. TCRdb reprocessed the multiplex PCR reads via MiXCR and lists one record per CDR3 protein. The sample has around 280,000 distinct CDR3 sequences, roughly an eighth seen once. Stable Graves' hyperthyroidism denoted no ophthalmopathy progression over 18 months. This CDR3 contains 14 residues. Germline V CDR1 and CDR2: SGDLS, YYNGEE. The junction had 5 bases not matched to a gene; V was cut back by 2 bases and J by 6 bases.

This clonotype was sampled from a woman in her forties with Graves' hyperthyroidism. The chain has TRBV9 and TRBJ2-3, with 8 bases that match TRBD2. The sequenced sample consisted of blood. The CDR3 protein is CASSVLAGSDTQYF. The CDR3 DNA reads TGTGCCAGCAGCGTCTTAGCGGGATCGGATACGCAGTATTTT.